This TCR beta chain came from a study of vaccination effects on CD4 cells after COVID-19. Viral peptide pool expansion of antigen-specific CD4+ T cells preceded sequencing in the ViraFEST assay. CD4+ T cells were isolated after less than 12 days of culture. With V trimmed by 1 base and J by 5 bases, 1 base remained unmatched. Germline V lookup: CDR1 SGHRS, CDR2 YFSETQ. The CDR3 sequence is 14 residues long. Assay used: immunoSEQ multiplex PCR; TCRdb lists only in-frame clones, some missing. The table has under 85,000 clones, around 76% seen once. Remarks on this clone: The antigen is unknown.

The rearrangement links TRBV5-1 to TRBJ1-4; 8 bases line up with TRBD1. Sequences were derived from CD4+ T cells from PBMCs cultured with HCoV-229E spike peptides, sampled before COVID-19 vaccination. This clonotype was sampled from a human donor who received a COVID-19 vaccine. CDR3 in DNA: TGCGCCAGCAGCTTGACAGGGGGGAATGAAAAACTGTTTTTT. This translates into CASSLTGGNEKLFF.